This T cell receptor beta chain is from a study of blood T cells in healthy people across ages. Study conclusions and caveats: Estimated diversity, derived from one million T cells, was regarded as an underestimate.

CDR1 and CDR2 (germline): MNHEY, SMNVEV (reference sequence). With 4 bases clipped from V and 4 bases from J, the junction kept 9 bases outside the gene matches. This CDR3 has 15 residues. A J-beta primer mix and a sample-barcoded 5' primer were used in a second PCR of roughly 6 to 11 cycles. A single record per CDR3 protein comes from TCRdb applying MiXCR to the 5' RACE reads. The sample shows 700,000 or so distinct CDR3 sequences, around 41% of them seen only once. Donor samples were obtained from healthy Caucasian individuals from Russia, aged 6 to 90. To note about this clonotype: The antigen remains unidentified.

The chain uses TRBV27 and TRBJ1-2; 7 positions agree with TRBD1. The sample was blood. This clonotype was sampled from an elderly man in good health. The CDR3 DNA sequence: TGTGCCAGCAGTTCTATGGACAGGTTCGCCTATGGCTACACCTTC. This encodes CASSSMDRFAYGYTF.